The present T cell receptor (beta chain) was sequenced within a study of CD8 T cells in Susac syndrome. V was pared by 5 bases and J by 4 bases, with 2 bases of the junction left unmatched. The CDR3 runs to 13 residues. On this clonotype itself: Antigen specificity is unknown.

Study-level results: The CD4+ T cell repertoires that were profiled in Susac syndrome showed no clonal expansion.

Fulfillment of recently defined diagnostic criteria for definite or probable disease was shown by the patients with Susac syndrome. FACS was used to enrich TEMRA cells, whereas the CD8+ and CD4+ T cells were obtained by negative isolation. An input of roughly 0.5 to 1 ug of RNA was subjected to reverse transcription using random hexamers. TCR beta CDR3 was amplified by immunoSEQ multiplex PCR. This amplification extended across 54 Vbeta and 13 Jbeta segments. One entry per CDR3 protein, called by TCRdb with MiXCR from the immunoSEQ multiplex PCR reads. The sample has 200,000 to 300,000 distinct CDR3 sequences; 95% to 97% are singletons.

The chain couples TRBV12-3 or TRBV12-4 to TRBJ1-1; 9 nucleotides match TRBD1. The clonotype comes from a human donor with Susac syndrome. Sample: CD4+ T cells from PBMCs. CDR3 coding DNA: TGTGCCAGCAGTGGGACAGGGCTCACTGAAGCTTTCTTT. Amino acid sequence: CASSGTGLTEAFF.